The 23 T cell receptor beta chains below come from one sample, sequenced in a study of blood T cell repertoires in COVID-19. Method: immunoSEQ multiplex PCR; TCRdb's copy keeps in-frame clones and lacks some. The sample yields approximately 210,000 clones, roughly 78% seen once. The sample comprised peripheral blood. The receptor source for this set is a woman aged 40 to 49 with acute or convalescent COVID-19.

The chain carries TRBV5-1 and TRBJ1-2; 7 nucleotides match TRBD1. The CDR3 runs to 15 residues. In germline, CDR1 is SGHRS, CDR2 YFSETQ. The ends lost 0 bases at V and 4 bases at J; junction bases unmatched: 6. This CDR3 is CASSLAGTDVYGYTF. CDR3 nucleotide sequence: TGCGCCAGCAGCTTGGCCGGGACAGACGTCTATGGCTACACCTTC.

The chain employs TRBV5-4 and TRBJ2-2; 8 nucleotides agree with TRBD1. Losses at the gene ends were 4 bases for V and 5 bases for J; bases not matched to a gene: 10. This CDR3 comprises 16 residues. The V gene's germline CDR1 is SGHNT and CDR2 YYREEE (reference sequence). In DNA form, the CDR3 reads TGTGCCAGCAGCGGTGGACAGGGTCGTAATACCGGGGAGCTGTTTTTT. Its translation: CASSGGQGRNTGELFF.

The chain carries TRBV11-2 and TRBJ2-3; 8 bases are shared with TRBD1. Trimming removed 5 bases from V and 5 bases from J; junction bases left unmatched: 21. The CDR3 runs to 19 residues. Per the germline V gene, CDR1 is SGHAT and CDR2 is FQNNGV. CDR3 amino acids: CASSHARQGARGLKDTQYF. In DNA form, the CDR3 reads TGTGCCAGCAGCCACGCCAGGCAGGGGGCTAGGGGGTTGAAAGATACGCAGTATTTT.

The chain joins TRBV30 to TRBJ2-7, with 7 bases fitting TRBD1. Germline trimming cut 2 bases from V and 1 base from J; bases unmatched to any gene: 8. Germline CDR1 is GTSNPN and CDR2 is SVGIG (reference sequence). The CDR3 loop spans 15 amino acids. DNA of the CDR3: TGTGCCTGGAGTATACGACGGACAGGATCCTACGAGCAGTACTTC. This translates into CAWSIRRTGSYEQYF.

This clone was found a few times. The chain joins TRBV3-1 (or the pseudogene TRBV3-2) to TRBJ1-1, with TRBD1 matching 8 bases. V trimming: 3 bases; J trimming: 6 bases; junction bases outside the gene matches: 6. The V gene's germline CDR1 is LGHDT and CDR2 YNNKEL (reference sequence). This CDR3 is built from 14 residues. The DNA for the CDR3 is TGTGCCAGCAGCCATCGACGACAGGGGTCTGAAGCTTTCTTT. This codes for CASSHRRQGSEAFF.

The genes are TRBV18 and TRBJ2-7, with D hard to call. This CDR3 has 13 amino acids. Deletions cut 2 bases from V and 6 bases from J, with 11 bases between. CDR1 and CDR2 (germline): KGHSH, LQKENI. CDR3 in amino acids: CASSPDTAVEQYF. The CDR3 bases are TGTGCCAGCTCACCAGACACAGCCGTCGAGCAGTACTTC.

The V gene is TRBV10-3, the J gene TRBJ2-1, with 9 bases that match TRBD2. This CDR3 contains 16 residues. Per germline, CDR1 ENHRY and CDR2 SYGVKD. The trim removed 6 bases at V and 2 bases at J, leaving 8 bases unmatched. The CDR3 coding sequence is TGTGCCATCAGCTTGACTAGCGGACTCACCTACAATGAGCAGTTCTTC. It is translated as CAISLTSGLTYNEQFF.

This rearrangement joins TRBV15 to TRBJ2-7; 7 nucleotides agree with TRBD1. V lost 4 bases and J lost 2; bases outside the gene matches: 8. The germline gives CDR1 LNHNV, CDR2 YYDKDF (reference sequence). The CDR3 covers 15 residues. The CDR3 reads CATSIQTGNTYEQYF. CDR3 in DNA: TGTGCCACCAGCATCCAGACAGGGAATACCTACGAGCAGTACTTC.

The chain recombines TRBV28 with TRBJ2-5; 10 bases map to TRBD1. The CDR3 length is 15 residues. V shed 4 bases and J 3 bases; nucleotides not matched to a gene: 5. Germline-derived CDR1 and CDR2 are MDHEN and SYDVKM. Written as DNA, the CDR3 is TGTGCCAGCAGTTGGGACAGGGGAATCAAAGAGACCCAGTACTTC. The encoded protein is CASSWDRGIKETQYF.

The rearrangement joins TRBV7-3 to TRBJ2-3; D is perhaps TRBD2 (7 bases). V was trimmed by 3 bases and J by 0 bases, leaving 13 bases between them. Germline lookup yields CDR1 SGHTA and CDR2 FQGTGA. The CDR3 runs 16 residues. Here the CDR3 DNA reads TGTGCCAGCAGCTTGGGTGCGGGGGCTAGCACAGATACGCAGTATTTT. This encodes CASSLGAGASTDTQYF.

The chain combines TRBV30 with TRBJ1-1; D unclear. The CDR3 spans 13 residues. Between the trimmed V and J ends, which lost 2 bases and 0 bases, there was a span of 7 bases. Germline V gives CDR1 GTSNPN, CDR2 SVGIG (reference sequence). Here the CDR3 DNA reads TGTGCCTGGAGTTTACAGATGAACACTGAAGCTTTCTTT. This encodes CAWSLQMNTEAFF.

This clone appeared a few times. J is TRBJ1-2 and V is TRBV6-2 or TRBV6-3, with TRBD1 matching 9 bases. The CDR3 has 17 amino acids. Unmatched junction bases numbered 11, after V lost 4 bases and J lost 2 bases. Germline CDR1 MNHEY, CDR2 SVGEGT. This CDR3 is CASSSPIYRGRNYGYTF. The CDR3 DNA is TGTGCCAGCAGTTCACCAATCTACAGGGGGCGGAACTATGGCTACACCTTC.

Notes on this clone: Other nucleotide sequences in the sample specify the same CDR3. The rearrangement joins TRBV18 to TRBJ1-5, with D unclear. The V gene's germline CDR1 is KGHSH and CDR2 LQKENI. Trimming took off 2 bases at V and 5 bases at J, with 13 bases between the two ends. The CDR3 spans 15 residues. The CDR3 DNA reads TGTGCCAGCTCACCATCGGGAGCAGGAGATCAGCCCCAGCATTTT. Its translation: CASSPSGAGDQPQHF.

A few counts support this clone. This sequence joins TRBV27 and TRBJ2-1, with 12 bases matching TRBD2. The length of the CDR3 is 18 residues. Germline values: CDR1 MNHEY, CDR2 SMNVEV (reference sequence). With V trimmed by 6 bases and J by 5 bases, 14 bases remained unmatched. CDR3 sequence (DNA): TGTGCCAGCAGCCCCGGGACTAGCGGGTTTCTTAAGGACAATGAGCAGTTCTTC. This sequence encodes CASSPGTSGFLKDNEQFF.

This clone was seen more than once but under ten times. The V call is TRBV21-1, the J call TRBJ1-2. TRBV21-1 is reported as a pseudogene. The CDR3 consists of 15 residues. The CDR3 sequence: CASSKAPGCNYGYTF. The CDR3 DNA reads TGTGCCAGCAGCAAAGCGCCGGGGTGCAACTATGGCTACACCTTC.

This chain joins TRBV30 and TRBJ2-7; D possibly corresponds to TRBD1 (6 bases). Trimming removed 4 bases at V and 0 bases at J, with 10 bases between. CDR3 length: 13 amino acids. CDR1 GTSNPN and CDR2 SVGIG come from the germline V gene (reference sequence). CDR3 nucleotides: TGTGCCTGGACACAGGGTAGCTCCTACGAGCAGTACTTC. Protein product: CAWTQGSSYEQYF.

This chain connects TRBV10-3 to TRBJ2-1, with 13 bases matching TRBD2. Germline CDR1 ENHRY, CDR2 SYGVKD. V lost 5 bases to trimming and J lost 9 bases; unmatched junction nucleotides: 7. This CDR3 spans 15 amino acids. This CDR3 is CAISFTSGGGGEQFF. Here the CDR3 DNA reads TGTGCCATCAGTTTCACTAGCGGGGGGGGAGGTGAGCAGTTCTTC.

The chain has TRBV4-3 and TRBJ2-7; TRBD2 agrees at 9 bases. V lost 6 bases, J lost 0 bases, and 3 bases stayed unmatched. The germline V gene encodes CDR1 LGHNA and CDR2 YSLEER. CDR3 length: 14 residues. The CDR3 bases are TGCGCCAGCAGTGTTAGCGGGAGCTCCTACGAGCAGTACTTC. It translates to CASSVSGSSYEQYF.

This clone occurred a few times. This sequence joins TRBV14 and TRBJ1-4; D might be TRBD1 (6 bases). The CDR3 totals 14 residues. V was trimmed by 4 bases and J by 7 bases, leaving 13 bases between them. Germline V gene data show CDR1 as SGHDN and CDR2 as FVKESK. The CDR3 nucleotides read TGTGCCAGCAGCCGAAACAGGGCCAGTGAAAAACTGTTTTTT. Its translation: CASSRNRASEKLFF.

This clone appeared once. The chain joins TRBV29-1 to TRBJ2-5; 12 bases align to TRBD2. V gave up 3 bases and J gave up 4 bases; unmatched junction bases: 3. The CDR3 sequence is 14 residues long. The germline gives CDR1 SQVTM, CDR2 ANQGSEA. The DNA of the CDR3 is TGCAGCGTTGACTCTAGCGGGAGGGGAGAGACCCAGTACTTC. Translation gives CSVDSSGRGETQYF.

The V call is TRBV4-2, the J call TRBJ1-4; D is perhaps TRBD1 (6 bases). The CDR3 runs to 16 residues. Trimming pared 4 bases from V and 2 bases from J, leaving 14 bases between. Germline-derived CDR1 and CDR2 are LGHNA and YNFKEQ. The CDR3 loop reads CASSRDMDSTNEKLFF. Here the CDR3 DNA reads TGTGCCAGCAGCCGAGATATGGACAGTACTAATGAAAAACTGTTTTTT.

This clone was seen only once. The CDR3 loop is CASSTRGNTEAFF. Written as DNA, the CDR3 is TGTGCCAGTAGTACTCGGGGGAACACTGAAGCTTTCTTT. The chain combines TRBV19 with TRBJ1-1; D is unclear. V gave up 4 bases and J gave up 1 base, with 7 bases separating them. CDR3 length: 13 amino acids. Germline assignment: CDR1 LNHDA and CDR2 SQIVND (reference sequence). The variable domain in full, completed from reference TRBV19 and TRBJ1-1, reads DGGITQSPKYLFRKEGQNVTLSCEQNLNHDAMYWYRQDPGQGLRLIYYSQIVNDFQKGDIAEGYSVSREKKESFPLTVTSAQKNPTAFYLCASSTRGNTEAFFGQGTRLTVV.

This chain uses TRBV3-1 (or the pseudogene TRBV3-2) with TRBJ2-5; 10 bases map to TRBD2. J lost 4 bases, V lost 0 bases, and 11 bases had no gene match. This CDR3 contains 18 residues. Germline assignment: CDR1 LGHDT and CDR2 YNNKEL (reference sequence). CDR3 residues: CASSQDRGLARDLETQYF. The CDR3 DNA is TGTGCCAGCAGCCAAGATAGGGGACTAGCGCGGGACCTAGAGACCCAGTACTTC.